This is a list of T cell receptor beta chains from one sample in a study of T cell repertoires in cytomegalovirus infection. Which antigens these TCRs recognize remains unknown. TCRdb re-derived calls from the reads in MiXCR, one entry per CDR3 protein. The sample holds hundreds of thousands of distinct CDR3 sequences; roughly 36% are singletons and the top ten take 18%. The sequencing here drew on cultured PBMCs, taken from culture after CMV antigen stimulation. The receptors here all came from a human donor in good health (CMV status not recorded). Some clones in this sample may be carry-over from other donors' samples. The CDR3 runs from the conserved cysteine through the conserved F or W. Fields, in order: J gene, V gene, D gene, clone size, CDR3 protein, CDR3 DNA. A D gene is named only where the DNA matches it firmly. Clone size is given for some rows only: seen once, a few or many times, or a class if the clone is expanded.

>TRBJ2-3|TRBV20-1|.|.
CSARGLGRDTDTQYF
TGCAGTGCTAGGGGCCTTGGGCGGGACACAGATACGCAGTATTTT
>TRBJ2-6|TRBV20-1|.|once
CSASGGGAGANVLTF
TGCAGTGCCTCAGGGGGGGGAGCTGGGGCCAACGTCCTGACTTTC
>TRBJ1-6|TRBV6-5|.|few
CASSYSSPGGYNSPLHF
TGTGCCAGCAGTTACTCCTCCCCCGGCGGCTATAATTCACCCCTCCACTTT
>TRBJ1-5|TRBV6-6|TRBD1|few
CASSYGRGVQPQHF
TGTGCCAGCAGTTACGGCAGGGGGGTTCAGCCCCAGCATTTT
>TRBJ1-1|TRBV11-1|.|few
CASSLGLRTSNTEAFF
TGTGCCAGCAGCTTAGGGTTAAGGACAAGTAACACTGAAGCTTTCTTT
>TRBJ2-7|TRBV7-2|TRBD2|many
CASSYGGYTSYEQYF
TGTGCCAGCAGTTACGGGGGGTATACCTCCTACGAGCAGTACTTC
>TRBJ1-2|TRBV4-1|TRBD1|few
CASSHPGQSFYGYTF
TGCGCCAGCAGCCACCCGGGACAGAGTTTCTATGGCTACACCTTC
>TRBJ2-1|TRBV7-2|.|few
CASSLVLTEQFF
TGTGCCAGCAGCTTAGTCCTGACAGAGCAGTTCTTC
>TRBJ1-1|TRBV6-6|TRBD1|few
CASSLDRAAFF
TGTGCCAGCAGTTTGGACAGGGCAGCTTTCTTT
>TRBJ2-5|TRBV7-2|TRBD2|many
CASSSRTSVVSETQYF
TGTGCCAGCAGTTCCAGGACTAGCGTAGTGTCAGAGACCCAGTACTTC
>TRBJ2-5|TRBV7-2|.|few
CASSLWQQETQYF
TGTGCCAGCAGCTTATGGCAGCAAGAGACCCAGTACTTC
>TRBJ1-1|TRBV4-3|.|.
CASSQGSGAGTEAFF
TGCGCCAGCAGCCAGGGGTCGGGGGCAGGCACTGAAGCTTTCTTT
>TRBJ2-7|TRBV7-9|.|few
CASSSDYQSYEQYF
TGTGCCAGCAGCTCCGATTACCAATCCTACGAGCAGTACTTC
>TRBJ2-7|TRBV7-2|TRBD1|many
CASSLGSTRGRYF
TGTGCCAGCAGCTTAGGTTCTACCAGGGGGCGGTACTTC
>TRBJ2-1|TRBV6-6|.|few
CASTYSDSYNEQFF
TGTGCCAGCACCTATAGCGACTCCTACAATGAGCAGTTCTTC
>TRBJ2-2|TRBV4-1|TRBD2|.
CASSQVGSGRRNTGELFF
TGCGCCAGCAGCCAAGTCGGTAGCGGGAGACGTAACACCGGGGAGCTGTTTTTT
>TRBJ1-4|TRBV6-1|.|.
CASSEFLEKLFF
TGTGCCAGCAGTGAATTTCTTGAAAAACTGTTTTTT
>TRBJ1-5|TRBV6-8|.|few
CASSPALGRDVGSNQPQHF
TGTGCCAGCAGTCCCGCCTTGGGCAGGGATGTTGGAAGCAATCAGCCCCAGCATTTT
>TRBJ2-1|TRBV12-3/TRBV12-4|.|few
CASDRGSYNEQFF
TGTGCCAGCGATCGGGGCTCCTACAATGAGCAGTTCTTC
>TRBJ2-4|TRBV19|TRBD1|.
CASRGQGRNIQYF
TGTGCCAGTCGGGGACAGGGAAGGAACATTCAGTACTTC
>TRBJ2-7|TRBV12-3/TRBV12-4|.|many
CASSLHGPTVGEQYF
TGTGCCAGCAGCCTCCACGGGCCAACGGTCGGCGAGCAGTACTTC